The clone carrying this T cell receptor (beta chain) showed up just once. Its antigen is still unknown. The data were obtained in a study of cytomegalovirus exposure and HLA in healthy donors. Regarding the study as a whole: There were 164 TCR beta chains listed as cytomegalovirus-associated. Three CMV-associated chains were confirmed in vitro to be specific for CMV antigens. Association of a missense DCLRE1C variant with TCR beta V- and J-gene trimming was reported in a later analysis.

With 60 Vbeta and 13 Jbeta primers, the PCR was carried out. Sequencing was performed with immunoSEQ multiplex PCR; in TCRdb, only in-frame clones are kept and a portion is missing. Among approximately 100,000 clones listed, more than 75% were seen once. The germline V gene encodes CDR1 SGDLS and CDR2 YYNGEE. V was cut by 4 bases and J by 2 bases, with 15 bases left in between. The CDR3 extends over 15 amino acids. The chain recombines TRBV9 with TRBJ1-2; D is perhaps TRBD1 (5 bases). The source of this sequence is a woman in her 50s in good health and CMV-seropositive. Sequencing input: PBMCs. The CDR3 reads CASSPRQSSNYGYTF. CDR3 DNA sequence: TGTGCCAGCAGCCCCCGACAGAGCAGCAACTATGGCTACACCTTC.